This is a list of T cell receptor beta chains from one sample in a study of blood T cell repertoires in COVID-19. Measured with immunoSEQ multiplex PCR; TCRdb has only the in-frame clones, and not every one. The sample lists 170,000 or so clones, 88% occurring once. The sample taken for sequencing was PBMCs or T cells enriched from blood (not recorded which). The receptors here all came from a woman in her late teens or twenties who had recovered from COVID-19. Each CDR3 is given with its conserved first and last residue. D genes are given only for firm matches. Size is stated for part of the rows, as once, few or many counts, or as a class when the clone is expanded.

clone size: NA
J gene: TRBJ2-1
D gene: NA
V gene: TRBV6-5
CDR3 DNA: TGTGCCAGCACCCCTCCTCGAGGGGGAGAGCAGTTCTTC
CDR3 protein: CASTPPRGGEQFF

clone size: NA
J gene: TRBJ1-1
D gene: NA
V gene: TRBV12-3/TRBV12-4
CDR3 DNA: TGTGCCAGCAGTTTAGGGAGTGAAGCTTTCTTT
CDR3 protein: CASSLGSEAFF

clone size: NA
J gene: TRBJ2-3
D gene: TRBD2
V gene: TRBV28
CDR3 DNA: TGTGCCAGCATCCGGGGGGGCTCTAGCACAGATACGCAGTATTTT
CDR3 protein: CASIRGGSSTDTQYF

clone size: once
J gene: TRBJ2-1
D gene: TRBD2
V gene: TRBV11-3
CDR3 DNA: TGTGCCAGCAGCTTAGAGGGGGGGGTGTCGGGCCCCGGGAGCTCCTACAATGAGCAGTTCTTC
CDR3 protein: CASSLEGGVSGPGSSYNEQFF

clone size: NA
J gene: TRBJ1-2
D gene: NA
V gene: TRBV5-6
CDR3 DNA: TGTGCCAGCACCTTAATAGATACAGAGACCTATGGCTACACCTTC
CDR3 protein: CASTLIDTETYGYTF

clone size: NA
J gene: TRBJ1-1
D gene: NA
V gene: TRBV18
CDR3 DNA: TGTGCCAGCTCACGGCGCACCACTGATAGCCCTGAAGCTTTCTTT
CDR3 protein: CASSRRTTDSPEAFF

clone size: once
J gene: TRBJ1-2
D gene: TRBD1
V gene: TRBV10-1
CDR3 DNA: TGCGCCAGCAGTGAATACCGGGACAGGGGTGGCTACACCTTC
CDR3 protein: CASSEYRDRGGYTF

clone size: NA
J gene: TRBJ2-7
D gene: TRBD2
V gene: TRBV10-3
CDR3 DNA: TGTGCCATCAGTACTAGCGGGGGGAGGTACGAGCAGTACTTC
CDR3 protein: CAISTSGGRYEQYF

clone size: NA
J gene: TRBJ2-1
D gene: TRBD1
V gene: TRBV6-4
CDR3 DNA: TGTGCCAGCAGGGGACAGGAGAACAATGAGCAGTTCTTC
CDR3 protein: CASRGQENNEQFF

clone size: NA
J gene: TRBJ1-2
D gene: NA
V gene: TRBV24-1
CDR3 DNA: TGTGCCACCAGTGATTTGGCGAACTTATACACCTTC
CDR3 protein: CATSDLANLYTF

clone size: NA
J gene: TRBJ1-1
D gene: NA
V gene: TRBV19
CDR3 DNA: TGTGCCAGTAGTACGCGAACAGGGATGAACACTGAAGCTTTCTTT
CDR3 protein: CASSTRTGMNTEAFF

clone size: NA
J gene: TRBJ2-7
D gene: TRBD1
V gene: TRBV18
CDR3 DNA: TGTGCCAGCTCAGCCGGGACAGCCAAGTCCTACGAGCAGTACTTC
CDR3 protein: CASSAGTAKSYEQYF

clone size: once
J gene: TRBJ2-7
D gene: TRBD1
V gene: TRBV5-1
CDR3 DNA: TGCGCCAGCAGCTGGGGACAGGGGGCAGCCGAGCAGTACTTC
CDR3 protein: CASSWGQGAAEQYF

clone size: NA
J gene: TRBJ2-2
D gene: TRBD2
V gene: TRBV10-1
CDR3 DNA: TGCGCCAGCAGTGAGTCGAAGCGGGAGCCGGTCGGCGGGGAGCTGTTTTTT
CDR3 protein: CASSESKREPVGGELFF

clone size: once
J gene: TRBJ2-5
D gene: NA
V gene: TRBV7-2
CDR3 DNA: TGTGCCAGCAGCTTACGGGTTTCGGGGTCAGGAGAGACCCAGTACTTC
CDR3 protein: CASSLRVSGSGETQYF

clone size: NA
J gene: TRBJ2-2
D gene: TRBD1
V gene: TRBV28
CDR3 DNA: TGTGCCAGCAGTTTAAACAGGGGGCTTGGCACCGGGGAGCTGTTTTTT
CDR3 protein: CASSLNRGLGTGELFF

clone size: NA
J gene: TRBJ1-2
D gene: TRBD1
V gene: TRBV3-1/TRBV3-2
CDR3 DNA: TGTGCCAGCAGCCAAGGGGACAGGGGCTCCGGCTACACCTTC
CDR3 protein: CASSQGDRGSGYTF

clone size: NA
J gene: TRBJ1-1
D gene: NA
V gene: TRBV15
CDR3 DNA: TGTGCCACTACGGGAGGGCAGCCGAACACTGAAGCTTTCTTT
CDR3 protein: CATTGGQPNTEAFF

clone size: NA
J gene: TRBJ1-1
D gene: TRBD1
V gene: TRBV24-1
CDR3 DNA: TGTGCCACCAGTACAGGGGATGTCACTGAAGCTTTCTTT
CDR3 protein: CATSTGDVTEAFF

clone size: few
J gene: TRBJ2-3
D gene: TRBD2
V gene: TRBV7-2
CDR3 DNA: TGTGCCAGCAGCCCTATAGCGGGGGGGCCCACAGATACGCAGTATTTT
CDR3 protein: CASSPIAGGPTDTQYF

clone size: NA
J gene: TRBJ2-5
D gene: TRBD2
V gene: TRBV30
CDR3 DNA: TGTGCCTGGAGTGGTAGCGGGGAGACCCAGTACTTC
CDR3 protein: CAWSGSGETQYF

clone size: NA
J gene: TRBJ2-1
D gene: TRBD2
V gene: TRBV9
CDR3 DNA: TGTGCCAGCAGCGTAGAGGGAGGGTCCTACAATGAGCAGTTCTTC
CDR3 protein: CASSVEGGSYNEQFF

clone size: few
J gene: TRBJ2-1
D gene: TRBD2
V gene: TRBV4-3
CDR3 DNA: TGCGCCAGCAGCCAAAACCCGGGGGGGAGCAATGAGCAGTTCTTC
CDR3 protein: CASSQNPGGSNEQFF

clone size: NA
J gene: TRBJ1-1
D gene: NA
V gene: TRBV18
CDR3 DNA: TGTGCCAGCTCAGTGTCAGGGATGAACACTGAAGCTTTCTTT
CDR3 protein: CASSVSGMNTEAFF

clone size: NA
J gene: TRBJ1-1
D gene: TRBD1
V gene: TRBV5-1
CDR3 DNA: TGCGCCAGCAGCCAGGGGGTTATGAACACTGAAGCTTTCTTT
CDR3 protein: CASSQGVMNTEAFF

clone size: NA
J gene: TRBJ1-3
D gene: TRBD1
V gene: TRBV3-1/TRBV3-2
CDR3 DNA: TGTGCCAGCAGCCAAGACCCTACAGGGGTAAACACCATATATTTT
CDR3 protein: CASSQDPTGVNTIYF

clone size: once
J gene: TRBJ2-3
D gene: NA
V gene: TRBV7-9
CDR3 DNA: TGTGCCAGCAGCTTAGTCCGGAGCCACACAGATACGCAGTATTTT
CDR3 protein: CASSLVRSHTDTQYF

clone size: many
J gene: TRBJ1-2
D gene: NA
V gene: TRBV2
CDR3 DNA: TGTGCCAGCAGTGAAGGCCAGGCTAACTATGGCTACACCTTC
CDR3 protein: CASSEGQANYGYTF

clone size: NA
J gene: TRBJ2-2
D gene: TRBD2
V gene: TRBV5-4
CDR3 DNA: TGTGCCAGCAGCCCGGGGGCGGGAGGGATCACCGGGGAGCTGTTTTTT
CDR3 protein: CASSPGAGGITGELFF

clone size: NA
J gene: TRBJ1-5
D gene: TRBD1
V gene: TRBV4-1
CDR3 DNA: TGCGCCAGCAGCCAACACATGACAGGGCTTAATCAGCCCCAGCATTTT
CDR3 protein: CASSQHMTGLNQPQHF

clone size: NA
J gene: TRBJ2-3
D gene: TRBD1
V gene: TRBV5-4
CDR3 DNA: TGTGCCAGCAGCACCCTTCTGGACAGGAGCACAGATACGCAGTATTTT
CDR3 protein: CASSTLLDRSTDTQYF

clone size: NA
J gene: TRBJ1-1
D gene: NA
V gene: TRBV20-1
CDR3 DNA: TGCAGTGCTAGTCGGGGAGGGGTGAGCACTGAAGCTTTCTTT
CDR3 protein: CSASRGGVSTEAFF

clone size: NA
J gene: TRBJ2-1
D gene: NA
V gene: TRBV5-1
CDR3 DNA: TGCGCCAGCAGCTTGGGACTAGATCACTACAATGAGCAGTTCTTC
CDR3 protein: CASSLGLDHYNEQFF

clone size: NA
J gene: TRBJ2-3
D gene: NA
V gene: TRBV5-1
CDR3 DNA: TGCGCCAGCAGCTTGGCTACAGGGATAGATACGCAGTATTTT
CDR3 protein: CASSLATGIDTQYF

clone size: NA
J gene: TRBJ1-4
D gene: NA
V gene: TRBV29-1
CDR3 DNA: TGCAGCGCCAGGGAAACTAATGAAAAACTGTTTTTT
CDR3 protein: CSARETNEKLFF

clone size: NA
J gene: TRBJ2-1
D gene: TRBD2
V gene: TRBV27
CDR3 DNA: TGTGCCAGCAGTTTTGGGGGGGGCTACAATGAGCAGTTCTTC
CDR3 protein: CASSFGGGYNEQFF

clone size: once
J gene: TRBJ1-3
D gene: NA
V gene: TRBV27
CDR3 DNA: TGTGCCAGCAGTTTATGGGGGTCGGGGGTCTCTGGAAACACCATATATTTT
CDR3 protein: CASSLWGSGVSGNTIYF

clone size: NA
J gene: TRBJ2-7
D gene: TRBD2
V gene: TRBV10-3
CDR3 DNA: TGTGCCATCAGTGAGTCTCGGACTAGCGGGGGGGCCTACGAGCAGTACTTC
CDR3 protein: CAISESRTSGGAYEQYF

clone size: NA
J gene: TRBJ1-5
D gene: NA
V gene: TRBV3-1/TRBV3-2
CDR3 DNA: TGTGCCAGCAGCCCTGCCTGGGACACAAGAGGGGACAATCAGCCCCAGCATTTT
CDR3 protein: CASSPAWDTRGDNQPQHF

clone size: NA
J gene: TRBJ1-6
D gene: NA
V gene: TRBV11-3
CDR3 DNA: TGTGCCAAAATAGCCTGTCTATCCGGGGGAGGCTATAATTCACCCCTCCACTTT
CDR3 protein: CAKIACLSGGGYNSPLHF

clone size: NA
J gene: TRBJ1-1
D gene: NA
V gene: TRBV3-1/TRBV3-2
CDR3 DNA: TGTGCCAGCAGCGAACAGGGAAGAGCTTTCTTT
CDR3 protein: CASSEQGRAFF

clone size: NA
J gene: TRBJ1-6
D gene: NA
V gene: TRBV2
CDR3 DNA: TGTGCCAGCAGGAGTGAGGAGGGGTCACCCCTCCACTTT
CDR3 protein: CASRSEEGSPLHF

clone size: NA
J gene: TRBJ2-3
D gene: NA
V gene: TRBV24-1
CDR3 DNA: TGTGCCACCAGTGATTTGGGGGCTAGCACAGATACGCAGTATTTT
CDR3 protein: CATSDLGASTDTQYF

clone size: NA
J gene: TRBJ2-2
D gene: TRBD1
V gene: TRBV5-4
CDR3 DNA: TGTGCCAGCAGCGGACAGGGGGCGGCCGGGGAGCTGTTTTTT
CDR3 protein: CASSGQGAAGELFF

clone size: NA
J gene: TRBJ1-3
D gene: NA
V gene: TRBV25-1
CDR3 DNA: TGTGCCAGCAGTGAGCTGGGGACATACACTGGAAACACCATATATTTT
CDR3 protein: CASSELGTYTGNTIYF

clone size: NA
J gene: TRBJ2-7
D gene: NA
V gene: TRBV25-1
CDR3 DNA: TGTGCCAGCAGTGAATACGGACAGAGGGGCAGGTACGAGCAGTACTTC
CDR3 protein: CASSEYGQRGRYEQYF

clone size: NA
J gene: TRBJ1-1
D gene: NA
V gene: TRBV28
CDR3 DNA: TGTGCCAGCATCCATAGGGGGGGATCACTTGAAGCTTTCTTT
CDR3 protein: CASIHRGGSLEAFF

clone size: NA
J gene: TRBJ1-1
D gene: NA
V gene: TRBV2
CDR3 DNA: TGTGCCAGCAGGACGACAGAGAACACTGAAGCTTTCTTT
CDR3 protein: CASRTTENTEAFF

clone size: NA
J gene: TRBJ2-6
D gene: NA
V gene: TRBV5-1
CDR3 DNA: TGCGCCAGCAGCTCGGAGGGGAATACTGGGGCCAACGTCCTGACTTTC
CDR3 protein: CASSSEGNTGANVLTF

clone size: NA
J gene: TRBJ2-1
D gene: NA
V gene: TRBV15
CDR3 DNA: TGTGCCACCAGCAGAGACGGACTGGTCCAGTTCTTC
CDR3 protein: CATSRDGLVQFF

clone size: NA
J gene: TRBJ1-1
D gene: NA
V gene: TRBV10-2
CDR3 DNA: TGCGCCAGCAGCGTGACAGACACTGAAGCTTTCTTT
CDR3 protein: CASSVTDTEAFF

clone size: NA
J gene: TRBJ2-1
D gene: NA
V gene: TRBV6-2/TRBV6-3
CDR3 DNA: TGTGCCAGCAGTTACCGGGTAGACTCCTACAATGAGCAGTTCTTC
CDR3 protein: CASSYRVDSYNEQFF

clone size: few
J gene: TRBJ1-2
D gene: TRBD1
V gene: TRBV11-2
CDR3 DNA: TGTGCCAGCACCCGCCAAGCCTCCGGGACAGGGGAAGGCTACACCTTC
CDR3 protein: CASTRQASGTGEGYTF

clone size: NA
J gene: TRBJ1-4
D gene: NA
V gene: TRBV7-2
CDR3 DNA: TGTGCCAGCAGCTTAGTGGCGTGGGGCGCTGAAAAACTGTTTTTT
CDR3 protein: CASSLVAWGAEKLFF

clone size: NA
J gene: TRBJ2-3
D gene: TRBD1
V gene: TRBV5-1
CDR3 DNA: TGCGCCAGCAGCTTAGACAGGGGGCCTAGCACAGATACGCAGTATTTT
CDR3 protein: CASSLDRGPSTDTQYF

clone size: once
J gene: TRBJ2-7
D gene: NA
V gene: TRBV5-1
CDR3 DNA: TGCGCCAGCAGCGCCCGACAAACGGTCAACGAGCAGTACTTC
CDR3 protein: CASSARQTVNEQYF

clone size: NA
J gene: TRBJ2-3
D gene: NA
V gene: TRBV2
CDR3 DNA: TGTGCCAGCAATAGCGGATTTCAGGATACGCAGTATTTT
CDR3 protein: CASNSGFQDTQYF

clone size: NA
J gene: TRBJ1-4
D gene: NA
V gene: TRBV28
CDR3 DNA: TGTGCCAGCAGGCGACAGTCCCTAAATGAAAAACTGTTTTTT
CDR3 protein: CASRRQSLNEKLFF